This T cell receptor beta chain comes out of a study of CD8+ T cells in alopecia areata. It was cDNA, reverse transcribed from extracted RNA, that served as the sequencing template. The method was immunoSEQ multiplex PCR; TCRdb's version includes in-frame clones alone and lacks a portion of them. The sample includes a few hundred thousand clones, approximately 53% of them seen just once. There are 14 residues in the CDR3. V lost 2 bases to trimming and J lost 4 bases, with 11 bases between them. Germline V gene data show CDR1 as MGHDK and CDR2 as SYGVNS. V and J are TRBV25-1 and TRBJ1-2; D is possibly TRBD1 (5 bases). This TCR derives from a human donor in good health. Material: CD8+ T cells sorted from blood. The CDR3 nucleotides are TGTGCCAGCAGTGAACCGGGACGGCTCTATGGCTACACCTTC. As protein: CASSEPGRLYGYTF.